This TCR beta chain is drawn from a study of OX40 agonist ivuxolimab in advanced cancers. A note on the overall study: The costimulatory receptor OX40 (CD134) was targeted by ivuxolimab, a fully human IgG2 agonistic monoclonal antibody. Intravenous ivuxolimab was administered to patients every 2 weeks at six dose levels: 0.01, 0.1, 0.3, 1.5, 3 and 10 mg/kg. Of the approximately 50 dose-escalation patients, hepatocellular carcinoma was present in approximately 20, melanoma in approximately 15, renal cell carcinoma in 9 and head and neck cancer in 9. A male proportion of under 85% and a mean age of about 60 years, ranging from about 23 to 90, were recorded for the dose-escalation cohort. Patients were allowed to have had prior anti-PD-1, anti-PD-L1 or anti-CTLA-4 therapy, and 30% to 40% of the dose-escalation patients had been treated with checkpoint inhibitors. Partial responses were achieved by three dose-escalation patients, of whom one had hepatocellular carcinoma and two had cutaneous melanoma. The point of sequencing TCRbeta in the periphery was to test whether ivuxolimab changed TCR sequence diversity and drove clonal T-cell expansion. The paper covers the monotherapy dose-escalation part of the phase I ivuxolimab trial, which included N ≈ 57 patients.

The germline V gene (reference sequence) gives CDR1 as LNHNV and CDR2 as YYDKDF. V was cut back by 3 bases and J by 1 base, leaving a gap of 15 bases between them. Taken from cysteine to phenylalanine, the CDR3 has 16 residues. Just the 48-base CDR3 DNA is kept, in frame starting at base 1. Patients with a history of autoimmune disease or receiving systemic immunosuppression were excluded from the trial. Peripheral blood for TCR sequencing was collected from all dose cohorts at baseline, on cycle 4 day 1, and on cycle 7 day 1. The samples were taken from a phase I, first-in-human, multicenter, open-label dose-escalation trial of ivuxolimab. The trial enrolled adults with locally advanced or metastatic head and neck squamous cell, hepatocellular, melanoma or renal cell carcinoma. Before TCR sequencing, CD4+ T cells and CD8+ T cells from peripheral blood were sorted into separate populations. Genomic DNA was isolated from the sorted cells so that the TCRbeta CDR3 region could be sequenced. The immunoSEQ Assay was used to sequence the TCRbeta CDR3 regions. TCRdb carries this immuneACCESS record with in-frame sequences only. Its versions omit some clonotypes, under half of them owing to an unresolved V gene in the studies checked, with the rest unexplained. This sample lists some 41,000 clones; nearly 90% were detected once. In total, the top ten clones hold approximately 15% of the sample.

This clone was seen only a few times. The clone's antigen remains unknown. Base qualities are not provided; no much larger clone lies one nucleotide away. Paper-wide results and their limitations: Low levels of normalized T-cell clonal expansion were also seen in some nonresponding patients. The antigen specificity of the peripheral T cells that underwent clonal expansion was not determined. Clonal expansion of both CD4+ and CD8+ blood T cells was observed from baseline to week 6 at doses 0.1 to 3.0 mg/kg. On average, CD8+ T cells showed more expanded clones than CD4+ T cells after ivuxolimab. Partial responders in the 0.1-3.0 mg/kg groups had among the lowest normalized peripheral clonal expansion, especially among CD8+ T cells.

Here the sequenced sample was CD4+ or CD8+ T cells sorted from blood, taken in a trial of the OX40 agonist ivuxolimab. This receptor chain uses TRBV15 and TRBJ1-1; TRBD1 is perhaps the D gene, given 5 matching bases. The receptor was derived from an adult with an advanced solid tumor such as melanoma, head and neck, liver or kidney cancer. CDR3 sequence: CATSSDPGRRNTEAFF. The DNA sequence reads TGTGCCACCAGCAGTGACCCGGGACGTCGGAACACTGAAGCTTTCTTT.